This T cell receptor (beta chain) emerged from a study of T-cell memory formation after mild COVID-19. Study-level findings and limits: Some SARS-CoV-2-responding clones were already detected in memory before infection. Among clones contracting day 15 to 85, CD4/CD8 was balanced, whereas later expanders leaned CD4+. CD4+ clones that contracted lay mainly in CM and EM; CD8+ ones lay in EMRA.

This clonotype was counted between two and nine times. Its specificity is not known. The CDR3 contains 16 residues. CDR1 is MNHEY and CDR2 is SVGEGT in the germline V gene. The germline V and J ends were trimmed by 4 bases and 0 bases, with 15 bases remaining between them. 5'RACE with constant-segment primers built TCRalpha and TCRbeta cDNA libraries with UMIs. One entry per CDR3 protein results from TCRdb running MiXCR on the 5' RACE reads. Altogether approximately 290,000 distinct CDR3 sequences are present, more than 15% being singletons, with the ten largest covering roughly 20%. The source is a man between 18 and 35 years old who had mild COVID-19 (a few samples of this study predate the infection). Cell type and time point are not known. V is TRBV6-2 or TRBV6-3 and J is TRBJ1-1; D is unresolved. Sample: PBMCs or a T cell subset sorted from them (not recorded which). This chain's CDR3 is CASSSSGIEVNTEAFF. The CDR3 DNA reads as TGTGCCAGCAGTTCCTCCGGTATTGAGGTGAACACTGAAGCTTTCTTT.